One and the same sample provided the 13 T cell receptor beta chains below, sequenced in a study of T-cell memory formation after mild COVID-19. TCRdb re-called the 5' RACE reads through MiXCR, storing one row per CDR3 protein. This sample carries around 310,000 distinct CDR3 sequences, about 13% of them seen once, and the ten largest clones take under 25%. Sample: PBMCs or a T cell subset sorted from them (not recorded which). These receptors came from a man between 18 and 29 years old who had mild COVID-19 (a few samples of this study predate the infection). Cell type and time point are not known.

The rearrangement links TRBV12-3 or TRBV12-4 to TRBJ2-1, with 13 positions matching TRBD2. J was trimmed by 10 bases and V by 6 bases; bases with no gene match: 12. This CDR3 has 16 residues. The CDR3 here is CASSLGLAGASGEQFF. In DNA form, the CDR3 reads TGTGCCAGCAGCCTCGGACTAGCGGGGGCCTCTGGGGAGCAGTTCTTC.

The genes are TRBV7-9 and TRBJ2-6; D gene unclear. Between the trimmed V and J ends, which lost 5 bases and 0 bases, there was a span of 11 bases. Germline assignment: CDR1 SEHNR and CDR2 FQNEAQ (reference sequence). CDR3 length equals 16 residues. The CDR3 nucleotides are TGTGCCAGCAGCCCCATTTTAAGCTCTGGGGCCAACGTCCTGACTTTC. This encodes CASSPILSSGANVLTF.

The chain combines TRBV7-3 with TRBJ2-1, with D perhaps TRBD2 (5 bases). CDR3 length equals 20 residues. The V and J ends lost 1 base and 4 bases respectively, with 26 bases between them. Germline assignment: CDR1 SGHTA and CDR2 FQGTGA. The CDR3 nucleotides read TGTGCCAGCAGCTTAAATCCGCCTCGATTAGCGCCACCCCGTTACAATGAGCAGTTCTTC. It codes for CASSLNPPRLAPPRYNEQFF. The variable domain in full, completed from reference TRBV7-3 and TRBJ2-1, reads GAGVSQTPSNKVTEKGKYVELRCDPISGHTALYWYRQSLGQGPEFLIYFQGTGAADDSGLPNDRFFAVRPEGSVSTLKIQRTERGDSAVYLCASSLNPPRLAPPRYNEQFFGPGTRLTVL.

V usage is TRBV20-1 and J usage is TRBJ2-7; 9 bases are shared with TRBD2. The CDR3 runs 13 residues. V trimming: 1 base; J trimming: 6 bases; junction bases outside the gene matches: 4. The germline gives CDR1 DFQATT, CDR2 SNEGSKA (reference sequence). In DNA, the CDR3 is TGCAGTGCTAGAGGCGGGGGGGCCGGCGAGCAGTACGTC. This encodes CSARGGGAGEQYV.

This clonotype has only a few counts. The rearrangement joins TRBV7-6 to TRBJ2-7, with 8 bases matching TRBD1. The germline gives CDR1 SGHVS, CDR2 FNYEAQ. With 5 bases clipped from V and 3 bases from J, the junction kept 9 bases outside the gene matches. The CDR3 covers 15 residues. The CDR3 nucleotides read TGTGCCAGCAGCAAAGGACAGGGAGCCCTCTACGAGCAGTACTTC. This codes for CASSKGQGALYEQYF.

This rearrangement joins TRBV6-6 to TRBJ2-5; TRBD2 aligns across 8 bases. V lost 1 base, J lost 3 bases, and 7 bases stayed unmatched. The germline V gene encodes CDR1 MNHNY and CDR2 SVGAGI (reference sequence). The CDR3 covers 16 residues. The CDR3 region has the DNA TGTGCCAGCAGTTACTTCCCGGGGGGGGCAGAAGAGACCCAGTACTTC. It yields the protein CASSYFPGGAEETQYF.

This clonotype has a handful of counts. J is TRBJ1-5 and V is TRBV7-9; no reliable D call. V was pared by 0 bases and J by 9 bases, with 6 bases between. CDR3 length equals 12 residues. Per the germline V gene, CDR1 is SEHNR and CDR2 is FQNEAQ (reference sequence). CDR3 amino acids: CASSLAVGPQHF. CDR3 nucleotide sequence: TGTGCCAGCAGCTTAGCGGTGGGGCCCCAGCATTTT.

This clonotype was seen more than once but under ten times. The gene calls are TRBV7-9 and TRBJ1-2; the D is unclear. The V and J ends lost 3 bases and 8 bases respectively, with 10 bases between them. Per the germline V gene, CDR1 is SEHNR and CDR2 is FQNEAQ (reference sequence). There are 12 residues in the CDR3. CDR3 sequence (DNA): TGTGCCAGCAGCTTGGAGGTGGGGGGCTACACCTTC. Its protein product is CASSLEVGGYTF.

V and J are TRBV9 and TRBJ2-5, with D perhaps assigned TRBD1 or TRBD2 (5 bases each). Trimming took 0 bases from V and 1 from J, leaving 10 bases between them. The CDR3 loop spans 15 amino acids. Germline assignment: CDR1 SGDLS and CDR2 YYNGEE. The CDR3 nucleotides read TGTGCCAGCAGCGTAGTGGGGACCCGCCAAGAGACCCAGTACTTC. Its protein product is CASSVVGTRQETQYF. The full variable domain, rest sourced from reference TRBV9 and TRBJ2-5, is DSGVTQTPKHLITATGQRVTLRCSPRSGDLSVYWYQQSLDQGLQFLIQYYNGEERAKGNILERFSAQQFPDLHSELNLSSLELGDSALYFCASSVVGTRQETQYFGPGTRLLVL.

This clonotype occurred many times. The rearrangement uses TRBV5-1 and TRBJ2-5; D call uncertain. The germline CDR1 and CDR2 sequences are SGHRS and YFSETQ. CDR3 size: 14 residues. The V gene lost 5 bases and the J gene lost 6 bases, with 17 bases spanning the gap. CDR3 sequence reads: CASSPGPLPQTQYF. The CDR3 bases are TGCGCCAGCAGTCCTGGACCGCTACCTCAGACCCAGTACTTC.

V is TRBV6-6 and J is TRBJ2-3, with D hard to call. V was clipped by 11 bases and J by 2 bases, with 11 bases between them. CDR3 length equals 12 residues. Looked up from germline, CDR1 is MNHNY and CDR2 is SVGAGI (reference sequence). The CDR3 DNA is TGTGCCTCCGACGGGCTCACAGATACGCAGTATTTT. Translated, it gives CASDGLTDTQYF.

J is TRBJ2-3 and V is TRBV7-2; weak D call: TRBD1 (5 bases). Between the trimmed V and J ends, which lost 3 bases and 8 bases, there was a span of 18 bases. This CDR3 has 15 amino acids. Germline V gives CDR1 SGHTA, CDR2 FQGNSA. The CDR3 region is CASSFNPHVQGTQYF. The CDR3 nucleotides are TGTGCCAGCAGCTTTAATCCCCATGTGCAGGGTACGCAGTATTTT.

This clonotype was found many times. The chain carries TRBV3-1 and TRBJ2-2, with TRBD1 matching 8 bases. Trimming took 4 bases from V and 4 from J; bases not matched to a gene: 5. This CDR3 has 15 residues. Germline V CDR1 and CDR2: LGHDT, YNNKEL (reference sequence). The CDR3 DNA reads as TGTGCCAGCAGCCTTACAGGGGGAGGCACCGGGGAGCTGTTTTTT. Its translation: CASSLTGGGTGELFF.